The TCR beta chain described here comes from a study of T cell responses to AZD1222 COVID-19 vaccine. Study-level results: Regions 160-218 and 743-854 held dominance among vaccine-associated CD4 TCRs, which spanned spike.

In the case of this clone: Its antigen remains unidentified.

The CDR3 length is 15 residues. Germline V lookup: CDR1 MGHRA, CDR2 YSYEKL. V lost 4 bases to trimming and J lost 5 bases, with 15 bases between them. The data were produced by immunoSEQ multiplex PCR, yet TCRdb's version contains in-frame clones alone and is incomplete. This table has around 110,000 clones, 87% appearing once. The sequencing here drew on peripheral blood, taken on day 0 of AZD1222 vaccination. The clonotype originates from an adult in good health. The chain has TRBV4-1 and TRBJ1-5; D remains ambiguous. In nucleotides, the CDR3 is TGCGCCAGCAGCCCCTCGGACGTCCGCGATCAGCCCCAGCATTTT. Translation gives CASSPSDVRDQPQHF.